The table lists the clone carrying this TCR beta chain with a count of one. TCRdb keeps only in-frame clones here, not all; method: immunoSEQ multiplex PCR. Of more than 30,000 clones in the sample, 80% to 90% were seen once. This CDR3 comprises 19 residues. V gave up 2 bases and J gave up 7 bases; unmatched junction bases: 11. CDR1 is SGHTA and CDR2 is FQGNSA in the germline V gene. This entry comes from a study of PD-L1 blockade in urothelial cancer. The overall study: Anywhere from 0 to 3 prior chemotherapy regimens had been received by patients. Analysis of the blood was performed 3 weeks (second dose) and 6 weeks after treatment start. T cells were recovered from blood samples at a median of roughly 150,000.

This TCR was recovered from a man aged 60 to 69 with urothelial cancer. Sequences were derived from PBMCs, sampled around atezolizumab (anti-PD-L1) treatment. The V and J genes are TRBV7-2 and TRBJ2-1, with 16 bases aligning to TRBD2. The CDR3 region has the DNA TGTGCCAGCAGCTTATCTCACGGGACTAGCGGGAGGGCATTTAATGAGCAGTTCTTC. Its translation: CASSLSHGTSGRAFNEQFF.